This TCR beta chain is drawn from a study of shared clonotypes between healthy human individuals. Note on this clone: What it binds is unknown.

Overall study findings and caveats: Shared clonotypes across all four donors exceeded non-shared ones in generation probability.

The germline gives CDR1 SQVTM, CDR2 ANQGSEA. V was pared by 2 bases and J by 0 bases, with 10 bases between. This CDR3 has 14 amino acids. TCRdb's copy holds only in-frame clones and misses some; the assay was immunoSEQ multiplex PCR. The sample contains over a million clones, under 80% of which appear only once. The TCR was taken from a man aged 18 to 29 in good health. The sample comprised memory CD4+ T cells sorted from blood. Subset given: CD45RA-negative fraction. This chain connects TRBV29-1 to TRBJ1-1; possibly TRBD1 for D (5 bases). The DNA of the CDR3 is TGCAGCGTTGAAAGGAGGGACCTGAACACTGAAGCTTTCTTT. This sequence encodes CSVERRDLNTEAFF.